Reported below is one T cell receptor (beta chain). This sample was included in a study of OX40 agonist ivuxolimab in advanced cancers. The overall study: Melanoma, hepatocellular carcinoma, head and neck or renal cell cancer occurred in dose-escalation patients.

Germline CDR1 is SGHTA and CDR2 is FQGNSA. J lost 5 bases, V lost 1 base, and 5 bases had no gene match. CDR3 length: 16 residues. Profiling relied on immunoSEQ multiplex PCR, and the TCRdb table lists in-frame clones only, not all of them. The table includes 45,000 to 55,000 clones, 75% to 85% detected once. The starting material was CD4+ or CD8+ T cells sorted from blood, obtained in a trial of the OX40 agonist ivuxolimab. This receptor was identified in an adult with an advanced solid tumor such as melanoma, head and neck, liver or kidney cancer. The chain is built from TRBV7-2 and TRBJ2-7; 13 nucleotides agree with TRBD2. CDR3 protein: CASSLGGLAGAHEQYF. The CDR3, as DNA: TGTGCCAGCAGCTTAGGAGGACTAGCGGGGGCCCACGAGCAGTACTTC.